This TCR beta chain is drawn from a study of T cells in women clearing cervical HPV infection. Turning to the study itself: For cases, blood was sampled a median about 160 days after lesion detection, interquartile range roughly 80 to 200 days. Study-wide findings and caveats: CIN3+ cases had significantly higher TCR richness than controls; evenness did not differ.

TCR beta CDR3 amplified by multiplex PCR from roughly 1,100 ng genomic DNA. Libraries were prepared by immunoSEQ multiplex PCR; TCRdb keeps only in-frame clonotypes and omits some of them. The sample has 25,000 to 35,000 clones. A word on this clone: The antigen remains unidentified. Read data end 3 residues before the CDR3 end; the end is taken from the germline J gene.

The V and J ends lost 8 bases and 0 bases respectively, with 19 bases between them. There are 15 residues in the CDR3. Germline loops: CDR1 GTSNPN, CDR2 SVGIG (reference sequence). Dot-blot hybridization genotyped cervical HPV amplified with MY09/MY11 PCR. The source of this sequence is a woman between 18 and 70 years old with a cervical HPV16 infection that either progressed to CIN3+ or cleared (not recorded which). V and J are TRBV30 and TRBJ1-2, with a possible D match to TRBD1 (5 bases). Source material: blood buffy coat. CDR3 DNA (partial): TGTGCCCATTCTGGCCGAATACAGGCTAACTATGGC. Its protein is CAHSGRIQANYG. The CDR3, in full, reads CAHSGRIQANYGYTF.